This T cell receptor (beta chain) was recorded in a study of response to subunit inactivated influenza vaccine. Findings of the study overall: After each seasonal influenza vaccination, few new T cells are recruited, the authors suggested.

One entry per CDR3 protein, called by TCRdb with MiXCR from the RT-PCR reads. This sample yields 800,000 to 1,000,000 distinct CDR3 sequences, of which roughly 20% are seen a single time; approximately 10% belongs to the top ten. The CDR3 has 13 residues. Trimming left V 5 bases short and J 2 bases short, with 9 bases between. From germline, CDR1 is KGHSH and CDR2 LQKENI. Remarks on this clonotype: Its antigen is unidentified.

The rearrangement joins TRBV18 to TRBJ2-5; no reliable D call. This TCR came from a man between 45 and 60 years old who received an inactivated influenza vaccine. The sequences come from PBMCs from blood, collected approximately 5 days after vaccination. CDR3 region: CASSNGLQETQYF. Here the CDR3 DNA reads TGTGCCAGCTCAAACGGGCTTCAAGAGACCCAGTACTTC.